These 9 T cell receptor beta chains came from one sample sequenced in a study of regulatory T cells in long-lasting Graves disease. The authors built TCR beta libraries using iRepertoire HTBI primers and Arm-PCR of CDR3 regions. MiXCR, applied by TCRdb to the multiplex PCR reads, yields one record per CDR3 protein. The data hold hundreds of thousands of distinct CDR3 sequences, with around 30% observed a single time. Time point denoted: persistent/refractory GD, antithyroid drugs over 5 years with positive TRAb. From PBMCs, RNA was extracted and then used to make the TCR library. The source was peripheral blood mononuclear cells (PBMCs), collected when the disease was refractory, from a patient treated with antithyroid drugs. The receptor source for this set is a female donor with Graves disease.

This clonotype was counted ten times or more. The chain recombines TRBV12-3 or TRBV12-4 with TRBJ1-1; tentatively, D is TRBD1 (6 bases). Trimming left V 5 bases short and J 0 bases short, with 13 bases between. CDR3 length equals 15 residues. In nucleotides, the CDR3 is TGTGCCAGCAGTAACTCGGGACAACTGAACACTGAAGCTTTCTTT. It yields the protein CASSNSGQLNTEAFF.

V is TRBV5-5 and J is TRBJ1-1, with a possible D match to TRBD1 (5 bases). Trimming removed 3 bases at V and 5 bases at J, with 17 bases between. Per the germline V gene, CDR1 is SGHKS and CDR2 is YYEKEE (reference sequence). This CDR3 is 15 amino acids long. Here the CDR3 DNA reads TGTGCCAGCAGCTCGGGGCAGGGCCCGGAGACTGAAGCTTTCTTT. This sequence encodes CASSSGQGPETEAFF.

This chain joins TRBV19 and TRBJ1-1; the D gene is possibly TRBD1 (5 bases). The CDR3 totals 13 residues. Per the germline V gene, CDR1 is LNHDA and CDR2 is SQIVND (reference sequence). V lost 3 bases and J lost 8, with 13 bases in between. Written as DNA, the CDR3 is TGTGCCAGTAGTATCCTCTACCGGACAGAAGCTTTCTTT. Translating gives CASSILYRTEAFF.

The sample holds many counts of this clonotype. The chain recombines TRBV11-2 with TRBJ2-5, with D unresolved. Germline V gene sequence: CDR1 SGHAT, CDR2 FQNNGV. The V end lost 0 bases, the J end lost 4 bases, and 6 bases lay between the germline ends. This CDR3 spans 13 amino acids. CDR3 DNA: TGTGCCAGCAGCTTAGACTCTGGAGAGACCCAGTACTTC. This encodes CASSLDSGETQYF.

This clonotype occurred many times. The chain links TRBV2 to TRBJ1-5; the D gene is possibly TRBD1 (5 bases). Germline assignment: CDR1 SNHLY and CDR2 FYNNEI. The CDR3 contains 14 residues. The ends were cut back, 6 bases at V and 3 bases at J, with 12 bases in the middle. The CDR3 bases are TGTGCCAGCAGATGGGGGGACGTCAATCAGCCCCAGCATTTT. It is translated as CASRWGDVNQPQHF.

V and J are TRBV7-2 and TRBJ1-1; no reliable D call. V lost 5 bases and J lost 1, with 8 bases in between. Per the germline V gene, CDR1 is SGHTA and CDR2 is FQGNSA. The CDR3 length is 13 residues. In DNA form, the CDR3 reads TGTGCCAGCAGCGTCAAGAGGAACACTGAAGCTTTCTTT. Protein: CASSVKRNTEAFF. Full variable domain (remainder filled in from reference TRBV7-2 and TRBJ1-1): GAGVSQSPSNKVTEKGKDVELRCDPISGHTALYWYRQSLGQGLEFLIYFQGNSAPDKSGLPSDRFSAERTGGSVSTLTIQRTQQEDSAVYLCASSVKRNTEAFFGQGTRLTVV.

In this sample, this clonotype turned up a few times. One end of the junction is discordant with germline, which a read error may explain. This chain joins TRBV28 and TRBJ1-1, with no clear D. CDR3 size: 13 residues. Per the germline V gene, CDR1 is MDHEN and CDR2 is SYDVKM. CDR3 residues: CASSLSSQVEASF. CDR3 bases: TGTGCCAGCAGTTTATCCTCCCAAGTTGAAGCTTCCTTT.

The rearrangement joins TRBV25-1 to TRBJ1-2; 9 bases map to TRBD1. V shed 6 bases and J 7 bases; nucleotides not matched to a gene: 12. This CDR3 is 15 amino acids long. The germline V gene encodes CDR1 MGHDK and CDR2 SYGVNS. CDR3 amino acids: CASRDADRGRGGYTF. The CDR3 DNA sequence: TGTGCCAGCAGGGATGCGGACAGGGGTAGGGGTGGCTACACCTTC.

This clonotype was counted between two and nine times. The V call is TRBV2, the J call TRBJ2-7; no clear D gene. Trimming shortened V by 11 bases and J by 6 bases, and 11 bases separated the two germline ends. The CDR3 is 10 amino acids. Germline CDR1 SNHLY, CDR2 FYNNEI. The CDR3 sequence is CASRKSEQYF. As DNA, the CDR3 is TGTGCCTCCAGGAAGAGCGAGCAGTACTTC.